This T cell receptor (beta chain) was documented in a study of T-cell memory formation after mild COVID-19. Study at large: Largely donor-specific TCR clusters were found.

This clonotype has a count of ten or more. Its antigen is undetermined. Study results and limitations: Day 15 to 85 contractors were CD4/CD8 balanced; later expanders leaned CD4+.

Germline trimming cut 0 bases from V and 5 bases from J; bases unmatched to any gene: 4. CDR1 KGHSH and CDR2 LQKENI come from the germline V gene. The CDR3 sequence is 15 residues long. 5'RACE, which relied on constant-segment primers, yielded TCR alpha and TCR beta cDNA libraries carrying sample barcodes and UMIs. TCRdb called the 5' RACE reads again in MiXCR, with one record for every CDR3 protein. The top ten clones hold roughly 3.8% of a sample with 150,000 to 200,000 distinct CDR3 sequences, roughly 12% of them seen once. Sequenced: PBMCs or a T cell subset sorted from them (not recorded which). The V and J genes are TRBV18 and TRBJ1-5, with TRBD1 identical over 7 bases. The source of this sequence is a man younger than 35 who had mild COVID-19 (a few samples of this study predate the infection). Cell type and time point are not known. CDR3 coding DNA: TGTGCCAGCTCACCACCGCCAGGGGGTTATCAGCCCCAGCATTTT. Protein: CASSPPPGGYQPQHF.